This is a list of T cell receptor beta chains from one sample in a study of blood T cell repertoires in COVID-19. TCRdb's copy holds only in-frame clones and misses some; the assay was immunoSEQ multiplex PCR. The sample holds 250,000 to 300,000 clones, roughly 91% seen once. Sequencing was carried out using PBMCs or T cells enriched from blood (not recorded which). These receptors were obtained from a woman between 40 and 55 years old with acute COVID-19. CDR3s include the opening cysteine and the closing phenylalanine or tryptophan. The order of the fields is clone size, J gene, D gene, V gene, CDR3 protein. D genes are given only for firm matches. Clone size is not always given. Where it is, it says once, few, many or a class for expanded clones.

>-|TRBJ2-7|-|TRBV6-5
CASSFTGSAYEQYF
>once|TRBJ1-6|-|TRBV2
CASSPTPGLSNSPLHF
>-|TRBJ1-5|-|TRBV7-6
CASSLVRGSGPQHF
>-|TRBJ1-4|-|TRBV7-3
CASRLGSCEKLFF
>-|TRBJ2-7|-|TRBV5-4
CASSLEPGVKQYF
>-|TRBJ2-3|-|TRBV9
CASSVGGLVSNTQYF
>-|TRBJ1-1|-|TRBV6-5
CASSPGQSSEAFF
>-|TRBJ2-3|-|TRBV7-9
CASSFHGGDTQYF
>-|TRBJ2-7|-|TRBV6-4
CASSDSKRGFLSYEQYF
>-|TRBJ2-4|TRBD1|TRBV28
CASSPDRVRNIQYF
>-|TRBJ2-3|TRBD1|TRBV7-9
CASSLGDRYPDTQYF
>once|TRBJ2-5|TRBD2|TRBV5-1
CASRNGTSGMQTQYF
>-|TRBJ2-2|TRBD2|TRBV6-2/TRBV6-3
CASSLRLAGGPNTGELFF
>-|TRBJ1-1|-|TRBV5-1
CASSYGPGGTANTEAFF
>-|TRBJ1-5|-|TRBV7-9
CASGGGGENQPQHF
>few|TRBJ2-2|-|TRBV2
CASSTFTPSTGELFF
>once|TRBJ1-2|-|TRBV19
CASSIGRGNYGYTF